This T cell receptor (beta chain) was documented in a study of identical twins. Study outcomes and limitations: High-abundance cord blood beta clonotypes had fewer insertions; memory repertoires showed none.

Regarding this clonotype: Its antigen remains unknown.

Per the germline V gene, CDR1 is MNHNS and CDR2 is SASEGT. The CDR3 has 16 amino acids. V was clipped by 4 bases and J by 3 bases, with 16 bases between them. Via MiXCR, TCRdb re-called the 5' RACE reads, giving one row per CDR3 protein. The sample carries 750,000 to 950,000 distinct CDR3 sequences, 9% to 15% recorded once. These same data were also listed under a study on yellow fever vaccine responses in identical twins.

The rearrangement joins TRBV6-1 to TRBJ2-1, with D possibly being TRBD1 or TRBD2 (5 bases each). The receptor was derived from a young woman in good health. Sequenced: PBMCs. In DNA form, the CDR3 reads TGTGCCAGCAGTGGCAGTTGGACTCAGGGCTACAATGAGCAGTTCTTC. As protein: CASSGSWTQGYNEQFF.